These 32 T cell receptor beta chains were all obtained from the same sample, sequenced in a study of blood T cell repertoires in COVID-19. TCRdb's copy holds only in-frame clones and misses some; the assay was immunoSEQ multiplex PCR. In the table there are about 470,000 clones, roughly 87% of which are singletons. Material for sequencing was PBMCs or T cells enriched from blood (not recorded which). The receptors originated from a woman under 30 who had recovered from COVID-19.

This rearrangement joins TRBV28 to TRBJ2-1; TRBD2 matches at 14 bases. The germline gives CDR1 MDHEN, CDR2 SYDVKM. V gave up 2 bases and J gave up 4 bases; unmatched junction bases: 4. The CDR3 spans 17 residues. CDR3 bases: TGTGCCAGCAGTTTAGAATGGACTAGCGGGGGGTACAATGAGCAGTTCTTC. Its protein is CASSLEWTSGGYNEQFF.

The chain links TRBV6-4 to TRBJ1-4; 7 bases match TRBD1. The CDR3 totals 13 residues. The V and J ends lost 6 bases and 7 bases, in that order; junction bases with no gene match: 5. Germline CDR1 and CDR2: MRHNA and SNTAGT. CDR3 protein: CASSRDSGEKLFF. The CDR3 coding sequence is TGTGCCAGCAGCCGGGACAGCGGTGAAAAACTGTTTTTT.

The rearrangement links TRBV5-1 to TRBJ1-2; TRBD1 aligns across 11 bases. CDR3 length: 17 amino acids. After removal of 2 bases from V and 6 bases from J, the junction contained 12 bases not matched to a gene. Germline values: CDR1 SGHRS, CDR2 YFSETQ. The CDR3 nucleotides are TGCGCCAGCAGCTTTTACTCGGACAGGGGGCACTCGAATGGCTACACCTTC. Protein sequence: CASSFYSDRGHSNGYTF.

The chain links TRBV9 to TRBJ2-7; 7 nucleotides match TRBD1. The germline V gene has CDR1 SGDLS and CDR2 YYNGEE. This CDR3 comprises 14 residues. The ends lost 4 bases at V and 5 bases at J; junction bases unmatched: 9. This CDR3 reads CASSPSTGDDEQYF. CDR3 nucleotides: TGTGCCAGCAGCCCGAGTACAGGGGATGACGAGCAGTACTTC.

The sample holds a few counts of this clone. The rearrangement uses TRBV10-3 and TRBJ2-7; TRBD2 might be the D (5 bases). The CDR3 is made up of 15 amino acids. From germline, CDR1 is ENHRY and CDR2 SYGVKD. Trimming removed 0 bases at V and 2 bases at J, with 11 bases between. The CDR3 loop is CAISESMGVPYEQYF. The CDR3 nucleotides are TGTGCCATCAGTGAGTCGATGGGAGTACCCTACGAGCAGTACTTC.

This chain uses TRBV10-2 with TRBJ2-6; D is perhaps TRBD1 (5 bases). Trimming stripped 8 bases from V and 1 base from J, with 12 bases between. Per the germline V gene, CDR1 is WSHSY and CDR2 is SAAADI. The CDR3 totals 15 residues. CDR3 sequence: CASFGQGSGANVLTF. The DNA of the CDR3 is TGCGCCAGCTTCGGCCAGGGATCTGGGGCCAACGTCCTGACTTTC.

Only a few counts were recorded for this clone. The chain employs TRBV5-1 and TRBJ1-2, with 9 bases lining up with TRBD1. V dropped 4 bases and J dropped 7; count of bases not matched to a gene: 11. The CDR3 has 15 residues. Germline CDR1 is SGHRS and CDR2 is YFSETQ. The CDR3: CASSPGQGIYSGYTF. CDR3 nucleotides: TGCGCCAGCAGCCCGGGACAGGGAATTTATAGTGGCTACACCTTC. The variable domain in full, completed from reference TRBV5-1 and TRBJ1-2, reads KAGVTQTPRYLIKTRGQQVTLSCSPISGHRSVSWYQQTPGQGLQFLFEYFSETQRNKGNFPGRFSGRQFSNSRSEMNVSTLELGDSALYLCASSPGQGIYSGYTFGSGTRLTVV.

The rearrangement links TRBV27 to TRBJ1-5; D is perhaps TRBD1 (6 bases). CDR3 length: 13 amino acids. Germline V gene lookup returns CDR1 MNHEY and CDR2 SMNVEV (reference sequence). Deletions cut 3 bases from V and 4 bases from J, with 7 bases between. The CDR3 DNA is TGTGCCAGCAGTTTGGACAGTAATCAGCCCCAGCATTTT. Protein sequence: CASSLDSNQPQHF.

The rearrangement uses TRBV13 and TRBJ1-3; possibly TRBD1 for D (5 bases). Trimming removed 4 bases at V and 0 bases at J, with 10 bases between. Germline V CDR1 and CDR2: PRHDT, FYEKMQ (reference sequence). The CDR3 has 15 amino acids. CDR3: CASSYDRGSGNTIYF. DNA for the CDR3: TGTGCCAGCAGCTACGACAGAGGCTCTGGAAACACCATATATTTT. The full variable domain, rest sourced from reference TRBV13 and TRBJ1-3, is AAGVIQSPRHLIKEKRETATLKCYPIPRHDTVYWYQQGPGQDPQFLISFYEKMQSDKGSIPDRFSAQQFSDYHSELNMSSLELGDSALYFCASSYDRGSGNTIYFGEGSWLTVV.

The CDR3 DNA is TGTGCCAGCAGCTTGTGGACAGGCCCCTATAGCAATCAGCCCCAGCATTTT. Its translation: CASSLWTGPYSNQPQHF. V gene TRBV5-4 combines with J gene TRBJ1-5; TRBD1 aligns across 7 bases. This CDR3 region has 17 residues. After removal of 1 base from V and 0 bases from J, the junction contained 7 bases not matched to a gene. The V gene's germline CDR1 is SGHNT and CDR2 YYREEE (reference sequence).

DNA for the CDR3: TGTGCCAGTAGCAGCGGGGGGGCTGGAGATACGCAGTATTTT. Its protein product is CASSSGGAGDTQYF. The chain uses TRBV19 and TRBJ2-3, with 10 positions matching TRBD2. J was trimmed by 5 bases and V by 6 bases; bases with no gene match: 5. This CDR3 is 14 amino acids long. In germline, CDR1 is LNHDA, CDR2 SQIVND (reference sequence).

The genes are TRBV2 and TRBJ2-7; D remains ambiguous. The germline V gene encodes CDR1 SNHLY and CDR2 FYNNEI. The germline V and J ends were trimmed by 6 bases and 5 bases, with 14 bases remaining between them. This CDR3 is built from 13 residues. The CDR3 sequence: CASSPSQVNEQYF. The CDR3 region has the DNA TGTGCCAGCAGCCCCAGTCAGGTTAACGAGCAGTACTTC.

V is TRBV7-9 and J is TRBJ2-7, with 14 positions matching TRBD2. J was trimmed by 3 bases and V by 11 bases; bases with no gene match: 9. CDR1 is SEHNR, CDR2 FQNEAQ, per germline (reference sequence). This CDR3 has 15 residues. CDR3 coding DNA: TGTGCCGCAGGGACTAGCGGGGGAAGAGTCTACGAGCAGTACTTC. This sequence encodes CAAGTSGGRVYEQYF.

The V call is TRBV15, the J call TRBJ1-1; D not resolved. The V end was cut by 0 bases, the J end by 3 bases, with 8 bases between. Germline CDR1 and CDR2: LNHNV and YYDKDF (reference sequence). The CDR3 is 14 residues long. The chain's CDR3 is CATSRDEADTEAFF. CDR3 bases: TGTGCCACCAGCAGAGATGAGGCGGACACTGAAGCTTTCTTT.

The V and J genes are TRBV9 and TRBJ1-2; D possibly corresponds to TRBD1 (6 bases). Germline CDR1 is SGDLS and CDR2 is YYNGEE. The CDR3 has 15 amino acids. V shed 3 bases and J shed 4 bases, with 16 bases lying between them. The CDR3 DNA follows: TGTGCCAGCAGCGCCTCGGGAGGGGGGTTCTATGGCTACACCTTC. Translating gives CASSASGGGFYGYTF.

The chain employs TRBV12-3 or TRBV12-4 and TRBJ2-3; 10 nucleotides match TRBD2. V dropped 9 bases and J dropped 3; count of bases not matched to a gene: 3. This CDR3 has 13 residues. DNA for the CDR3: TGTGCCAGTGGTAGCGGGGGGACAGATACGCAGTATTTT. It specifies CASGSGGTDTQYF.

For this clone: At the DNA level, this CDR3 is encoded by other sequences in the same sample as well. V is TRBV29-1 and J is TRBJ1-1, with a tentative D call TRBD1 (6 bases). This CDR3 contains 14 residues. Trimming took 4 bases from V and 0 from J, leaving 12 bases between them. CDR1 and CDR2 (germline): SQVTM, ANQGSEA. CDR3 DNA sequence: TGCAGCGTTGGGGAGGGGGAGTTGAACACTGAAGCTTTCTTT. It codes for CSVGEGELNTEAFF. The full variable domain, with the rest looked up from reference TRBV29-1 and TRBJ1-1, is SAVISQKPSRDICQRGTSLTIQCQVDSQVTMMFWYRQQPGQSLTLIATANQGSEATYESGFVIDKFPISRPNLTFSTLTVSNMSPEDSSIYLCSVGEGELNTEAFFGQGTRLTVV.

V and J are TRBV25-1 and TRBJ2-1, with TRBD1 matching over 7 bases. The V gene's germline CDR1 is MGHDK and CDR2 SYGVNS. The CDR3 length is 16 residues. J gave up 0 bases and V 4 bases, and 6 bases lay outside the gene matches. This CDR3 reads CASSAPTGSSYNEQFF. CDR3 nucleotide sequence: TGTGCCAGCAGTGCGCCGACAGGGAGCTCCTACAATGAGCAGTTCTTC.

V gene TRBV20-1 combines with J gene TRBJ2-7; D not resolved. Per germline, CDR1 DFQATT and CDR2 SNEGSKA (reference sequence). V lost 3 bases and J lost 1, with 7 bases in between. This CDR3 has 12 residues. The CDR3 loop reads CSASGQSYEQYF. CDR3 in DNA: TGCAGTGCTAGTGGGCAATCCTACGAGCAGTACTTC.

The rearrangement joins TRBV18 to TRBJ2-3; 7 bases match TRBD1. Germline CDR1 reads KGHSH; CDR2 reads LQKENI. J gave up 0 bases and V 3 bases, and 3 bases lay outside the gene matches. This CDR3 spans 15 amino acids. The CDR3 spells CASSPDRASTDTQYF. The CDR3 bases are TGTGCCAGCTCACCCGACAGGGCCAGCACAGATACGCAGTATTTT.

J is TRBJ2-1 and V is TRBV4-2; 10 nucleotides align to TRBD2. Germline CDR1 LGHNA, CDR2 YNFKEQ. The junction had 10 bases not matched to a gene; V was cut back by 4 bases and J by 10 bases. The CDR3 has 15 residues. CDR3 in amino acids: CASSLSGGASYEQFF. In DNA form, the CDR3 reads TGTGCCAGCAGCCTCAGCGGGGGGGCTTCTTACGAGCAGTTCTTC.

J is TRBJ2-3 and V is TRBV5-1; TRBD2 aligns across 8 bases. V shed 4 bases, J shed 2 bases, and the junction held 6 bases outside the gene matches. The CDR3 has 15 residues. In germline, CDR1 is SGHRS, CDR2 YFSETQ. The CDR3 nucleotides are TGCGCCAGCAGCGGATTAGCGGGGTACACAGATACGCAGTATTTT. Protein product: CASSGLAGYTDTQYF.

The chain recombines TRBV2 with TRBJ2-5, with TRBD1 matching over 7 bases. V was clipped by 4 bases and J by 2 bases; unmatched bases: 10. This CDR3 is 16 amino acids long. CDR1 is SNHLY and CDR2 is FYNNEI in the germline V gene. The CDR3 is CASSAAIRDSQETQYF. CDR3 DNA sequence: TGTGCCAGCAGTGCCGCAATCCGGGACAGTCAAGAGACCCAGTACTTC.

This clone was seen just once. The chain employs TRBV7-9 and TRBJ2-5; 9 nucleotides align to TRBD1. This CDR3 is built from 14 residues. Trimming cost V 5 bases and J 3 bases; bases outside gene matches: 4. The V gene's germline CDR1 is SEHNR and CDR2 FQNEAQ (reference sequence). CDR3 bases: TGTGCCAGCAGCCAAGACAGGGGGGAAGAGACCCAGTACTTC. Residues: CASSQDRGEETQYF.

The chain employs TRBV28 and TRBJ1-2; 7 nucleotides line up with TRBD1. Germline V CDR1 and CDR2: MDHEN, SYDVKM. The V segment lost 5 bases and the J segment 6 bases; nucleotides outside the gene matches: 6. The CDR3 extends over 13 amino acids. The CDR3: CASSLQGFHGYTF. Written as DNA, the CDR3 is TGTGCCAGCAGTCTACAGGGGTTCCATGGCTACACCTTC.

The rearrangement uses TRBV28 and TRBJ1-2; D uncertain. V gave up 8 bases and J gave up 4 bases, with 14 bases separating them. Germline-derived CDR1 and CDR2 are MDHEN and SYDVKM. The CDR3 loop spans 13 amino acids. CDR3 coding DNA: TGTGCCAGCGGTCGGGGTAGCATCTATGGCTACACCTTC. This translates into CASGRGSIYGYTF.

V gene TRBV5-4 combines with J gene TRBJ2-5; TRBD1 agrees at 7 bases. The CDR3 covers 15 residues. Germline lookup yields CDR1 SGHNT and CDR2 YYREEE (reference sequence). V shed 0 bases and J 1 base; nucleotides not matched to a gene: 3. This CDR3 is CASSLVGGLQETQYF. CDR3 nucleotide sequence: TGTGCCAGCAGCTTGGTAGGGGGCCTCCAAGAGACCCAGTACTTC.

The chain carries TRBV4-1 and TRBJ2-5, with D perhaps TRBD2 (6 bases). The ends were cut back, 4 bases at V and 8 bases at J, with 14 bases in the middle. This CDR3 contains 13 residues. Germline V gene lookup returns CDR1 MGHRA and CDR2 YSYEKL. CDR3 protein: CASSPYDGSTQYF. For the CDR3, the DNA is TGCGCCAGCAGCCCGTACGACGGGAGCACCCAGTACTTC.

The chain employs TRBV5-4 and TRBJ2-7, with TRBD2 matching over 13 bases. Germline trimming cut 0 bases from V and 9 bases from J; bases unmatched to any gene: 3. The length of the CDR3 is 14 residues. The V gene's germline CDR1 is SGHNT and CDR2 YYREEE (reference sequence). The DNA for the CDR3 is TGTGCCAGCAGCTTGGGACTAGCGGGGGGTTGGCAGTACTTC. It yields the protein CASSLGLAGGWQYF. Filled out from reference TRBV5-4 and TRBJ2-7, the complete variable domain reads ETGVTQSPTHLIKTRGQQVTLRCSSQSGHNTVSWYQQALGQGPQFIFQYYREEENGRGNFPPRFSGLQFPNYSSELNVNALELDDSALYLCASSLGLAGGWQYFGPGTRLTVT.

J is TRBJ1-2 and V is TRBV5-1, with 8 bases lining up with TRBD1. This CDR3 has 14 residues. Unmatched junction bases numbered 10, after V lost 6 bases and J lost 6 bases. CDR1 is SGHRS, CDR2 YFSETQ, per germline. The CDR3 bases are TGCGCCAGCACCGGGGTAACAGGGGGGAATGGCTACACCTTC. This codes for CASTGVTGGNGYTF.

As for this clone: One end of the junction varies from germline; a read error may be responsible. The V gene is TRBV7-7, the J gene TRBJ2-5; 7 nucleotides line up with TRBD1. Germline V CDR1 and CDR2: SSHAT, FNYEAQ (reference sequence). The CDR3 consists of 14 residues. The CDR3 DNA follows: TGTGCTAGCAGTCCCTACAGGGGAGAAGAGACCCAGTACTTC. Protein sequence: CASSPYRGEETQYF. Supplemented by reference TRBV7-7 and TRBJ2-5, the full variable domain reads GAGVSQSPRYKVTKRGQDVTLRCDPISSHATLYWYQQALGQGPEFLTYFNYEAQPDKSGLPSDRFSAERPEGSISTLTIQRTEQRDSAMYRCASSPYRGEETQYFGPGTRLLVL.

Concerning this clone itself: Other nucleotide sequences from this sample produce the same CDR3. The chain uses TRBV4-2 and TRBJ2-2, with 13 bases matching TRBD2. The CDR3 spans 16 residues. The J segment lost 5 bases and the V segment lost 1 base, leaving 1 base of the junction unmatched. Germline CDR1 LGHNA, CDR2 YNFKEQ. The DNA of the CDR3 is TGTGCCAGCAGCCAAGGGGGACTAGCGGGGACCGGGGAGCTGTTTTTT. Its translation: CASSQGGLAGTGELFF.